Listed here are 7 T cell receptor beta chains from one sample, sequenced in a study of PD-1 blockade in classical Hodgkin lymphoma. Here immunoSEQ multiplex PCR was the method, and the copy in TCRdb shows in-frame clones only, minus some. The sample holds roughly 29,000 clones, around 85% seen once. The time point is: cycle 4 day 1 (C4D1), after 6 weeks of nivolumab. The patients all showed relapse after autologous stem cell transplantation, while their brentuximab vedotin exposure varied. Using magnetic negative selection, the CD4+ T cells were separated out of thawed PBMCs. Sequencing was performed on CD4+ T cells from blood, taken before the fourth cycle of nivolumab. These receptors came from a human donor with classical Hodgkin lymphoma.

The chain is built from TRBV18 and TRBJ2-2; TRBD1 is a possible D gene (5 bases). The CDR3 length is 13 residues. Germline CDR1 reads KGHSH; CDR2 reads LQKENI. The V and J ends lost 8 bases and 7 bases respectively, with 14 bases between them. The CDR3 is CASILRVSGELFF. In DNA, the CDR3 is TGTGCCAGCATTCTCAGGGTGAGCGGGGAGCTGTTTTTT. Full variable domain (missing parts from reference TRBV18 and TRBJ2-2): NAGVMQNPRHLVRRRGQEARLRCSPMKGHSHVYWYRQLPEEGLKFMVYLQKENIIDESGMPKERFSAEFPKEGPSILRIQQVVRGDSAAYFCASILRVSGELFFGEGSRLTVL.

V usage is TRBV5-1 and J usage is TRBJ2-7; possibly TRBD1 for D (6 bases). Trimming pared 0 bases from V and 0 bases from J, leaving 10 bases between. The CDR3 sequence is 15 residues long. Germline values: CDR1 SGHRS, CDR2 YFSETQ. This chain's CDR3 is CASSLVGGDSYEQYF. CDR3 DNA: TGCGCCAGCAGCTTGGTAGGGGGTGACTCCTACGAGCAGTACTTC. The variable domain in full, completed from reference TRBV5-1 and TRBJ2-7, reads KAGVTQTPRYLIKTRGQQVTLSCSPISGHRSVSWYQQTPGQGLQFLFEYFSETQRNKGNFPGRFSGRQFSNSRSEMNVSTLELGDSALYLCASSLVGGDSYEQYFGPGTRLTVT.

This rearrangement joins TRBV18 to TRBJ2-3, with TRBD2 identical over 11 bases. Germline CDR1 and CDR2: KGHSH and LQKENI. The CDR3 spans 15 residues. J was trimmed by 3 bases and V by 3 bases; bases with no gene match: 2. The CDR3 DNA sequence: TGTGCCAGCTCACCGGGGACTAGCGGAACAGATACGCAGTATTTT. Its translation: CASSPGTSGTDTQYF.

This clone was recorded a few times. V is TRBV4-1 and J is TRBJ2-7, with 9 bases that match TRBD1. Germline lookup yields CDR1 MGHRA and CDR2 YSYEKL. With V trimmed by 4 bases and J by 6 bases, 10 bases remained unmatched. The CDR3 extends over 15 amino acids. In DNA, the CDR3 is TGCGCCAGCAGCCTTCGGGACAGGGATGGGGTCGAGCAGTACTTC. This encodes CASSLRDRDGVEQYF.

This sequence joins TRBV6-5 and TRBJ1-1; TRBD1 might be the D (5 bases). V shed 6 bases and J shed 2 bases, with 13 bases lying between them. Germline CDR1 MNHEY, CDR2 SVGAGI. The CDR3 contains 14 residues. The CDR3 DNA is TGTGCCAGCAGCCAACGACAGCTAAACACTGAAGCTTTCTTT. It yields the protein CASSQRQLNTEAFF.

This clone is a singleton in its sample. The V gene is TRBV29-1, the J gene TRBJ1-1; TRBD1 is a possible D gene (6 bases). The CDR3 has 14 amino acids. Trimming pared 5 bases from V and 1 base from J, leaving 14 bases between. From germline, CDR1 is SQVTM and CDR2 ANQGSEA. The chain's CDR3 is CSVSLAGANTEAFF. The CDR3 DNA reads TGCAGCGTTTCCCTGGCAGGGGCGAACACTGAAGCTTTCTTT.

The rearrangement links TRBV28 to TRBJ1-5; 9 nucleotides agree with TRBD1. The CDR3 length is 14 residues. Germline V gene sequence: CDR1 MDHEN, CDR2 SYDVKM. V was pared by 5 bases and J by 4 bases, with 3 bases of the junction left unmatched. The CDR3, as DNA: TGTGCCAGCAGTCTCGGACAGGGGAATCAGCCCCAGCATTTT. It yields the protein CASSLGQGNQPQHF. The full variable domain, in which reference TRBV28 and TRBJ1-5 provide the parts outside the CDR3, is DVKVTQSSRYLVKRTGEKVFLECVQDMDHENMFWYRQDPGLGLRLIYFSYDVKMKEKGDIPEGYSVSREKKERFSLILESASTNQTSMYLCASSLGQGNQPQHFGDGTRLSIL.